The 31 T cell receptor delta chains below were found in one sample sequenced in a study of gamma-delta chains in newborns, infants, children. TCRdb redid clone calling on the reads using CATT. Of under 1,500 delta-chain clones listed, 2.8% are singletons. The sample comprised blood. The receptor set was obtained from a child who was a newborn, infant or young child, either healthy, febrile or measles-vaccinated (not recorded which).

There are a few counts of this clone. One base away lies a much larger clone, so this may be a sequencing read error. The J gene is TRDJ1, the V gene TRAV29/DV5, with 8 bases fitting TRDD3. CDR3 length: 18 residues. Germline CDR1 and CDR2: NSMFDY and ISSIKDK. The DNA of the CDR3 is TGTGCAGCAAGCGTATGCGGGGGATATTGCCTCAACACCGATAAACCCATCTTT. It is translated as CAASVCGGYCLNTDKPIF.

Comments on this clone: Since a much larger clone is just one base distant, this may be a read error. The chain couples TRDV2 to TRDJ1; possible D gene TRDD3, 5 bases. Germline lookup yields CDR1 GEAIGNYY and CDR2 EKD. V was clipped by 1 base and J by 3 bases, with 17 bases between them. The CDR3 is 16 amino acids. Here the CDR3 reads CACDTVGNKSPDKLIF. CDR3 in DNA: TGTGCCTGTGACACAGTGGGGAATAAGTCGCCCGATAAACTCATCTTT.

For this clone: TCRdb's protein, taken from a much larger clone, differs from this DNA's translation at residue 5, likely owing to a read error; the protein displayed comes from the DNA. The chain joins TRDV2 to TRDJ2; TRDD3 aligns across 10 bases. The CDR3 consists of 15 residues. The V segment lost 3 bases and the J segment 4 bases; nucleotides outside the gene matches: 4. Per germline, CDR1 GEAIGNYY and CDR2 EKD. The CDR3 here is CACDSVGDTTAQLFF. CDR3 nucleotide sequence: TGTGCCTGTGACTCCGTGGGGGATACGACAGCACAACTCTTCTTT.

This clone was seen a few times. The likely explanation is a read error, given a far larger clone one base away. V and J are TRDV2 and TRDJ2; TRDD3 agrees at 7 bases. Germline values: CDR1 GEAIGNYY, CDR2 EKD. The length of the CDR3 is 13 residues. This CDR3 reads CACDTWGTAQPFF. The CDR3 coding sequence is TGTGCCTGTGACACCTGGGGGACAGCACAACCCTTCTTT.

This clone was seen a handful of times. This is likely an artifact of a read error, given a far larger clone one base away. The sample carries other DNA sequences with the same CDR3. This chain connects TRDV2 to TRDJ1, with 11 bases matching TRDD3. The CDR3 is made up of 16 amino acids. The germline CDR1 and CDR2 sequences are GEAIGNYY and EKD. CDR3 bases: TGTGCTTGTGACACACTGGGGGATAGAGACACCGATAAACTCATCTTT. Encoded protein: CACDTLGDRDTDKLIF.

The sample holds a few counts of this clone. The CDR3 here is CACDTAFTGGYPQYTDKLIF. The CDR3 nucleotides read TGTGCCTGTGACACCGCGTTTACTGGGGGATACCCGCAGTACACCGATAAACTCATCTTT. V gene TRDV2 combines with J gene TRDJ1; 12 nucleotides line up with TRDD3. Looked up from germline, CDR1 is GEAIGNYY and CDR2 is EKD. The V gene end was trimmed by 0 bases and the J gene end by 0 bases; junction bases not matched to a gene: 13. CDR3 length: 20 residues.

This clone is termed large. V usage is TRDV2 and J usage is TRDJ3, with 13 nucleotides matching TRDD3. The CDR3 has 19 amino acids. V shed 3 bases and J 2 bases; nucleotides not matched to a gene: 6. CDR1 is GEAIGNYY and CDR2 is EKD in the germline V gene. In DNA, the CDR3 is TGTGCCTGTGACCAGACTGGGGGATACGCGGCCTGGGACACCCGACAGATGTTTTTC. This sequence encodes CACDQTGGYAAWDTRQMFF.

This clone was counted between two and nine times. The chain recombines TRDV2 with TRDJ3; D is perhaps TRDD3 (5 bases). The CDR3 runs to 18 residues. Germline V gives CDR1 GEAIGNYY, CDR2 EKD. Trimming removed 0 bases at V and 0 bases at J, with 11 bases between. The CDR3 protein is CACDTWGLASWDTRQMFF. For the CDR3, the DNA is TGTGCCTGTGACACCTGGGGCCTGGCCTCCTGGGACACCCGACAGATGTTTTTC.

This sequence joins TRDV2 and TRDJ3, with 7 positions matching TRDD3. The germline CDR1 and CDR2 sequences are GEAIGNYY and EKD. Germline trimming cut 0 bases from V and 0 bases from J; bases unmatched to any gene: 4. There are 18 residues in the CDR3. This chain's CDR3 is CACDTWGTSSWDTRQMFF. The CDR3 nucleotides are TGTGCCTGTGACACCTGGGGGACGAGCTCCTGGGACACCCGACAGATGTTTTTC.

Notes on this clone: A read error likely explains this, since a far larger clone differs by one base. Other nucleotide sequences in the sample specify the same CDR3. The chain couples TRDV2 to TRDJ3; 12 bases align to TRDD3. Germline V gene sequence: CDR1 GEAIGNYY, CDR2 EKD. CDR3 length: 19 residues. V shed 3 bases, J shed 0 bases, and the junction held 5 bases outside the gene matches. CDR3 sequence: CACDPSWGIRSWDTRQMFF. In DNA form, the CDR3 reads TGTGCCTGTGACCCCAGCTGGGGGATACGCTCCTGGGACACCCGACAGATGTTTTTC.

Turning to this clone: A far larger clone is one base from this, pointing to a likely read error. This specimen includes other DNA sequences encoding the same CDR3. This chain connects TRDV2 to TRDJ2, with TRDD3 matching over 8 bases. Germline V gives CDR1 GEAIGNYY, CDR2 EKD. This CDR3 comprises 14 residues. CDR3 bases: TGTGCCTGTGACACCTGGGGGATGACAGCGCAACTCTTCTTT. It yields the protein CACDTWGMTAQLFF.

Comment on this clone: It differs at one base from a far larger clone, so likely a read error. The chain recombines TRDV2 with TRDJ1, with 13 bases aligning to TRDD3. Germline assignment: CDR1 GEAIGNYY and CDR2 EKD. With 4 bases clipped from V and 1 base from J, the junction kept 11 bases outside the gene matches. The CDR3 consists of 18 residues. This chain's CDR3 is CACESIGTGGYVTDKLIF. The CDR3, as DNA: TGTGCCTGTGAGTCCATCGGTACTGGGGGATACGTCACCGATAAACTCATCTTT.

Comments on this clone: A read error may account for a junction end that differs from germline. Written as DNA, the CDR3 is TGTGCCTGTGACACTACTGGGGGCTCCTGGGACGCCCGACAGATGTTTTTC. It codes for CACDTTGGSWDARQMFF. The genes are TRDV2 and TRDJ3; 8 bases match TRDD3. CDR3 length equals 17 residues. CDR1 and CDR2 from the germline V gene are GEAIGNYY and EKD.

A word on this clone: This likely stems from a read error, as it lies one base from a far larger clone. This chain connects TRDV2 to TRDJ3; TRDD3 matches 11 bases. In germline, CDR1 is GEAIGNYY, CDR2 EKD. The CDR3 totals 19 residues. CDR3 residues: CACGTAGGYHSWDTRQMFF. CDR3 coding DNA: TGTGCCTGTGGCACCGCTGGGGGATACCACTCCTGGGACACCCGACAGATGTTTTTC.

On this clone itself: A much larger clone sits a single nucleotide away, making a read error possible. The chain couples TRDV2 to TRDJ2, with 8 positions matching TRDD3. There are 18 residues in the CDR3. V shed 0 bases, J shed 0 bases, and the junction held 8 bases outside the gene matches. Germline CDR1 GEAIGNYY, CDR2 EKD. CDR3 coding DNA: TGTGCCTGTGACACCGTACTGGGGGGCCCTGCTTTGACAGCACAACTCTTCTTT. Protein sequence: CACDTVLGGPALTAQLFF.

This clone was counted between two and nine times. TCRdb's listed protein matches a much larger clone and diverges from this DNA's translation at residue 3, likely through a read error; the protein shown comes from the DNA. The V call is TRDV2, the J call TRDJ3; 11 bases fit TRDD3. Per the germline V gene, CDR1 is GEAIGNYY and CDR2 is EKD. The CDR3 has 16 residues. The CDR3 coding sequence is TGTGCCAGTGACACTGGGGGATACTGGGACACCCGACAGATGTTTTTC. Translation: CASDTGGYWDTRQMFF.

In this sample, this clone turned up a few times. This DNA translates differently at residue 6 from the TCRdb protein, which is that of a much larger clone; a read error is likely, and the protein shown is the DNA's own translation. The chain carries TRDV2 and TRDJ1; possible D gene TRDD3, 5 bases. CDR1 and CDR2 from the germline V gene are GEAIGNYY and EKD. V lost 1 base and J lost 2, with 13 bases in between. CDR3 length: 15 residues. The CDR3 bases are TGTGCCTGTGACACAGTGGGGTCTTTGACCGATAAACTCATCTTT. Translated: CACDTVGSLTDKLIF.

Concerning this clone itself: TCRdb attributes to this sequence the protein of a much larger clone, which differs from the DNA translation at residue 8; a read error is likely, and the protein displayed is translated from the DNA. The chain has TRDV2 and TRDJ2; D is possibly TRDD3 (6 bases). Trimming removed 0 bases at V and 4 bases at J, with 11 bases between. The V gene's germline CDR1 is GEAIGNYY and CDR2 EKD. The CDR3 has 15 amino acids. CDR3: CACDTVGVTTAQLFF. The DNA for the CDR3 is TGTGCCTGTGACACCGTGGGGGTTACGACAGCACAACTCTTCTTT.

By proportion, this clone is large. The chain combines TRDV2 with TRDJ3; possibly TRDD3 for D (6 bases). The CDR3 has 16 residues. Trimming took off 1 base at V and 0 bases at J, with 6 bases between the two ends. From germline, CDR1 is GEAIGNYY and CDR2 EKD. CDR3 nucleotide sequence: TGTGCCTGTGACACTGGGGGCTCCTGGGACACCCGACAGATGTTTTTC. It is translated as CACDTGGSWDTRQMFF.

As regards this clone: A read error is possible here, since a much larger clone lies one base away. This chain's CDR3 is CACESLGTWGHVTDKLIF. DNA for the CDR3: TGTGCCTGTGAGTCCCTCGGTACTTGGGGACACGTCACCGATAAACTCATCTTT. The genes are TRDV2 and TRDJ1, with D tentatively TRDD3 (5 bases). Germline values: CDR1 GEAIGNYY, CDR2 EKD. With 4 bases removed from V and 1 base from J, the gap between germline ends came to 24 bases. There are 18 residues in the CDR3.

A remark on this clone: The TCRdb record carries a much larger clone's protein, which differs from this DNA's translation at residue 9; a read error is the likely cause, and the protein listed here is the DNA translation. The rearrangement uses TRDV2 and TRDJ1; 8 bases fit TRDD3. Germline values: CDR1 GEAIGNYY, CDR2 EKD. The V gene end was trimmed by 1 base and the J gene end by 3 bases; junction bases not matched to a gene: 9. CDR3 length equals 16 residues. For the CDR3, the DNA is TGTGCCTGTGACACAGTGGGGGATGAGTCGCCCGATAAACTCATCTTT. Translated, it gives CACDTVGDESPDKLIF.

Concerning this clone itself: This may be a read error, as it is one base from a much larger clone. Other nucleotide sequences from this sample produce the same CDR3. CDR3 DNA: TGCGCCTGTGACACTGGGGGCTGGGACACCCGACAGATGTTTTTC. Its protein product is CACDTGGWDTRQMFF. The chain links TRDV2 to TRDJ3; TRDD3 agrees at 8 bases. Per the germline V gene, CDR1 is GEAIGNYY and CDR2 is EKD. The CDR3 has 15 residues.

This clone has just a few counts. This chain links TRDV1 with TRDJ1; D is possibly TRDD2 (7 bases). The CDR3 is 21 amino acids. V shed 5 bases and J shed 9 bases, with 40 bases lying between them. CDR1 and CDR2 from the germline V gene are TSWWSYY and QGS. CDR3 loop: CALGYSTRFLMLGGPWTELIF. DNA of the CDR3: TGTGCTCTTGGGTACTCTACACGCTTCCTAATGTTGGGGGGGCCCTGGACGGAACTCATCTTT.

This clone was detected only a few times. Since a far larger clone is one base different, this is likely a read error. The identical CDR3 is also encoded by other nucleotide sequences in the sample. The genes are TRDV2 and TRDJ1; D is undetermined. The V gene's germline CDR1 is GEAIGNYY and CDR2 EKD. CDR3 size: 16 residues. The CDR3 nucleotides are TGTGCCTGTGACCAAGTTAGCCGGACGGACACCGATAAGCTCATCTTT. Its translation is CACDQVSRTDTDKLIF.

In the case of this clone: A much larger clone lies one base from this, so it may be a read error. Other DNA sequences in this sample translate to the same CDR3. CDR3 sequence (DNA): TGTGCCTGTGACACCTACTGGGGGACCTTCAGCTCCTGGGACACCCGACAGATGTTTTTC. As protein: CACDTYWGTFSSWDTRQMFF. V and J are TRDV2 and TRDJ3; the match to TRDD3 covers 9 bases. This CDR3 is 20 amino acids long. The junction had 8 bases not matched to a gene; V was cut back by 0 bases and J by 0 bases. The germline CDR1 and CDR2 sequences are GEAIGNYY and EKD.

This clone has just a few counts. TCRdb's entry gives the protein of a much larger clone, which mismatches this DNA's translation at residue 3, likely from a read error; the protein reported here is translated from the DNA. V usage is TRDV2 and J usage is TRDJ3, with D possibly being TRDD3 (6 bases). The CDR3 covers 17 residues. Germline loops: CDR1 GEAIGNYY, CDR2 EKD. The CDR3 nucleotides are TGTGCCCGTGACTATACTGGGAGCTCCTGGGACACCCGACAGATGTTTTTC. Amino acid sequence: CARDYTGSSWDTRQMFF.

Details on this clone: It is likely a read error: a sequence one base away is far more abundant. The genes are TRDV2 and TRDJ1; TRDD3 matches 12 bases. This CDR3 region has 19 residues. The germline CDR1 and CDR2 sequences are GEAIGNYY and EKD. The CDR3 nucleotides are TGTGCCTGTGACGACCTGGGGGATACGCGGACTCCGGACGCCGATAAATTCATCTTT. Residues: CACDDLGDTRTPDADKFIF.

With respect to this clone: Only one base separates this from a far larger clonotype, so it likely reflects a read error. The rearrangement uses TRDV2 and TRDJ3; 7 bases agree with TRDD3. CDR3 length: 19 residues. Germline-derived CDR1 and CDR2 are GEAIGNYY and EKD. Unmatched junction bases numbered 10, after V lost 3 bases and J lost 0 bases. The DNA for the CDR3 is TGTGCCTGTGACTCAGTACTGGGGAACAGCTCCTGGGACACCCGACAGATGTTTTTC. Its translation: CACDSVLGNSSWDTRQMFF.

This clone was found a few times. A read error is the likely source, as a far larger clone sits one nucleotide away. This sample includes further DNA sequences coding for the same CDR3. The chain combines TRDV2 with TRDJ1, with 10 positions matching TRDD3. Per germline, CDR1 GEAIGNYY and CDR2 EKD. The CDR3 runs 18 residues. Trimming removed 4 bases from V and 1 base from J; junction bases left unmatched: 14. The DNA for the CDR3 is TGTGCCTGTGAGTCCCTCGGTACCGGGGGATACGTCACCGATAAACTCATCTTT. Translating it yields CACESLGTGGYVTDKLIF.

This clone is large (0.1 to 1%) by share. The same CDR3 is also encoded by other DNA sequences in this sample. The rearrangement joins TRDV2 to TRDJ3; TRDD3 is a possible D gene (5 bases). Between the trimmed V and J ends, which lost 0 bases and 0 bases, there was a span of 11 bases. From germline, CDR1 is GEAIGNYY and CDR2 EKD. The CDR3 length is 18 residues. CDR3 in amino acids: CACDTWGPSSWDTRQMFF. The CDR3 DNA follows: TGTGCCTGTGACACCTGGGGACCTAGCTCCTGGGACACCCGACAGATGTTTTTC.

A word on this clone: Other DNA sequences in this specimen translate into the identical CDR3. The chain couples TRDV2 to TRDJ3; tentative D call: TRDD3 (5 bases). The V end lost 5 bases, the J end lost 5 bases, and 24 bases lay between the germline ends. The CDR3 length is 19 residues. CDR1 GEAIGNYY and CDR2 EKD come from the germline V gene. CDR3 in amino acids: CACGMSFGITERDTRQMFF. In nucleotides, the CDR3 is TGTGCCTGTGGCATGTCATTTGGGATCACGGAAAGGGACACCCGACAGATGTTTTTC.